The 20 T cell receptor beta chains in this list originate from one sample, sequenced in a study of blood T cell repertoires in COVID-19. The repertoire was sequenced with immunoSEQ multiplex PCR; TCRdb's copy has only in-frame clones and lacks some. The sample holds about 99,000 clones, 80% to 90% seen once. Sequenced sample: peripheral blood. The receptors originated from a human donor in a cohort sampled during active COVID-19.

The chain has TRBV5-6 and TRBJ1-1; D may be TRBD1 (6 bases). Germline-derived CDR1 and CDR2 are SGHDT and YYEEEE. The V end lost 0 bases, the J end lost 4 bases, and 13 bases lay between the germline ends. This CDR3 comprises 15 residues. This CDR3 is CASSLDGRGATEAFF. In nucleotides, the CDR3 is TGTGCCAGCAGCTTGGATGGGAGGGGGGCCACTGAAGCTTTCTTT.

The CDR3 sequence: CASSLRGDQPQHF. The CDR3 nucleotides are TGTGCCAGTAGTCTCCGAGGAGATCAGCCCCAGCATTTT. The V gene is TRBV19, the J gene TRBJ1-5; D unclear. Trimming took off 5 bases at V and 5 bases at J, with 10 bases between the two ends. CDR1 and CDR2 from the germline V gene are LNHDA and SQIVND (reference sequence). The CDR3 consists of 13 residues.

The chain carries TRBV29-1 and TRBJ1-2; D is perhaps TRBD1 (5 bases). The CDR3 is 19 amino acids. Germline V gene lookup returns CDR1 SQVTM and CDR2 ANQGSEA. Trimming shortened V by 0 bases and J by 4 bases, and 27 bases separated the two germline ends. CDR3 bases: TGCAGCGTTGAAGATGGGGGGGTCTCGGAACGCTACCCGGGCTATGGCTACACCTTC. Translation: CSVEDGGVSERYPGYGYTF.

The CDR3 sequence is CASSQVRTGANYGYTF. The CDR3 region has the DNA TGCGCCAGCAGCCAAGTTCGGACAGGGGCTAACTATGGCTACACCTTC. This rearrangement joins TRBV4-1 to TRBJ1-2; 9 bases fit TRBD1. CDR1 MGHRA and CDR2 YSYEKL come from the germline V gene. CDR3 length equals 16 residues. V lost 1 base, J lost 0 bases, and 3 bases stayed unmatched.

This chain links TRBV6-4 with TRBJ2-7; tentative D call: TRBD1 (6 bases). V was pared by 2 bases and J by 1 base, with 12 bases between. Germline V gene lookup returns CDR1 MRHNA and CDR2 SNTAGT. The CDR3 loop spans 15 amino acids. The CDR3 is CASSDPDRPSYEQYF. CDR3 in DNA: TGTGCCAGCAGTGACCCTGACAGGCCTTCCTACGAGCAGTACTTC.

This rearrangement joins TRBV5-1 to TRBJ2-1; 9 nucleotides line up with TRBD2. Losses at the gene ends were 8 bases for V and 13 bases for J; bases not matched to a gene: 16. The CDR3 loop spans 14 amino acids. Germline values: CDR1 SGHRS, CDR2 YFSETQ. CDR3 in amino acids: CASKQRLAGPRQFF. In DNA form, the CDR3 reads TGCGCCAGTAAACAGAGGCTAGCGGGGCCCCGACAGTTCTTC.

The chain combines TRBV5-1 with TRBJ2-3; TRBD2 matches 11 bases. The trim removed 4 bases at V and 6 bases at J, leaving 4 bases unmatched. Germline V gene lookup returns CDR1 SGHRS and CDR2 YFSETQ. CDR3 length: 14 residues. The chain's CDR3 is CASSTGLADDTQYF. DNA for the CDR3: TGCGCCAGCAGCACGGGACTAGCGGATGATACGCAGTATTTT.

The V gene is TRBV7-2, the J gene TRBJ1-6; D is undetermined. CDR1 and CDR2 from the germline V gene are SGHTA and FQGNSA. V lost 5 bases and J lost 4, with 9 bases in between. The CDR3 length is 14 residues. CDR3: CASSISRYNSPLHF. In nucleotides, the CDR3 is TGTGCCAGCAGCATATCACGGTATAATTCACCCCTCCACTTT.

The chain combines TRBV4-3 with TRBJ2-1, with 8 nucleotides matching TRBD2. CDR3 length: 14 residues. Germline V gene data show CDR1 as LGHNA and CDR2 as YSLEER. J was trimmed by 8 bases and V by 4 bases; bases with no gene match: 7. CDR3: CASSPPGTRDEQFF. CDR3 sequence (DNA): TGCGCCAGCAGCCCGCCCGGGACTAGGGATGAGCAGTTCTTC.

V gene TRBV5-6 combines with J gene TRBJ1-2; maybe TRBD1 (5 bases). The V end was cut by 6 bases, the J end by 8 bases, with 14 bases between. CDR1 and CDR2 from the germline V gene are SGHDT and YYEEEE. The CDR3 has 12 residues. CDR3: CASTPPAGGYTF. In DNA form, the CDR3 reads TGTGCCAGCACCCCCCCGGCAGGGGGCTACACCTTC.

CDR3 protein: CASSRDSANEKLFF. The CDR3 DNA follows: TGCGCCAGCAGCCGGGACAGTGCAAATGAAAAACTGTTTTTT. The chain recombines TRBV5-1 with TRBJ1-4; 7 bases line up with TRBD1. V lost 4 bases, J lost 5 bases, and 5 bases stayed unmatched. The CDR3 is 14 amino acids. The germline CDR1 and CDR2 sequences are SGHRS and YFSETQ.

The chain is built from TRBV6-5 and TRBJ2-2; TRBD1 aligns across 7 bases. Germline V gives CDR1 MNHEY, CDR2 SVGAGI. This CDR3 has 14 residues. V was clipped by 9 bases and J by 5 bases; unmatched bases: 9. The CDR3 DNA sequence: TGTGCCAGTACCGAGGGGGCGCGGACCGGGGAGCTGTTTTTT. Translated: CASTEGARTGELFF.

The genes are TRBV9 and TRBJ1-2; D possibly corresponds to TRBD1 (6 bases). CDR1 and CDR2 (germline): SGDLS, YYNGEE. The CDR3 is made up of 16 amino acids. The V and J ends lost 4 bases and 2 bases respectively, with 18 bases between them. This CDR3 is CASSPPGEGENYGYTF. CDR3 coding DNA: TGTGCCAGCAGCCCCCCCGGAGAGGGGGAAAACTATGGCTACACCTTC. Drawing the rest from reference TRBV9 and TRBJ1-2, the complete variable domain is DSGVTQTPKHLITATGQRVTLRCSPRSGDLSVYWYQQSLDQGLQFLIQYYNGEERAKGNILERFSAQQFPDLHSELNLSSLELGDSALYFCASSPPGEGENYGYTFGSGTRLTVV.

J is TRBJ2-3 and V is TRBV19; TRBD2 matches 14 bases. This CDR3 is 19 amino acids long. J was trimmed by 0 bases and V by 3 bases; bases with no gene match: 8. CDR1 and CDR2 (germline): LNHDA, SQIVND (reference sequence). CDR3 DNA sequence: TGTGCCAGTAGTATTTACGGACTAGCGGGGGGTGAAAGCACAGATACGCAGTATTTT. Protein: CASSIYGLAGGESTDTQYF.

The chain is built from TRBV6-5 and TRBJ2-7; 8 nucleotides line up with TRBD2. The ends lost 2 bases at V and 2 bases at J; junction bases unmatched: 5. CDR3 length: 15 amino acids. Per the germline V gene, CDR1 is MNHEY and CDR2 is SVGAGI. The CDR3 reads CASSYPLGGAYEQYF. DNA of the CDR3: TGTGCCAGCAGTTACCCCCTCGGGGGGGCCTACGAGCAGTACTTC.

The V gene is TRBV5-1, the J gene TRBJ1-6; possibly TRBD1 for D (6 bases). With 0 bases removed from V and 10 bases from J, the gap between germline ends came to 11 bases. The CDR3 is 14 amino acids. Germline CDR1 SGHRS, CDR2 YFSETQ. The CDR3 reads CASSLDREGSPLHF. For the CDR3, the DNA is TGCGCCAGCAGCTTGGACAGGGAGGGATCACCCCTCCACTTT.

The chain recombines TRBV7-2 with TRBJ1-5, with D possibly TRBD1 on 6 matching bases. In germline, CDR1 is SGHTA, CDR2 FQGNSA. V was pared by 4 bases and J by 3 bases, with 10 bases between. CDR3 length: 14 residues. The DNA for the CDR3 is TGTGCCAGCAGCTCAAGGGGGATCAATCAGCCCCAGCATTTT. It codes for CASSSRGINQPQHF.

V gene TRBV30 combines with J gene TRBJ1-1, with D perhaps matching TRBD1 (5 bases). The V end was cut by 3 bases, the J end by 11 bases, with 16 bases between. The CDR3 spans 12 residues. The germline V gene has CDR1 GTSNPN and CDR2 SVGIG (reference sequence). The CDR3 DNA reads TGTGCCTGGAGGGTGGGGGGGATATGGGCTTTCTTT. Translated: CAWRVGGIWAFF.

V gene TRBV18 combines with J gene TRBJ1-1; 8 bases are shared with TRBD1. Trimming at V came to 4 bases and at J to 4 bases, leaving 2 bases not matched to a gene. This CDR3 is 13 amino acids long. Germline lookup yields CDR1 KGHSH and CDR2 LQKENI. The CDR3 spells CASSLDRGTEAFF. For the CDR3, the DNA is TGTGCCAGCTCACTCGACAGGGGCACTGAAGCTTTCTTT.

The chain couples TRBV6-1 to TRBJ1-4, with D unresolved. CDR1 and CDR2 (germline): MNHNS, SASEGT. CDR3 length: 15 amino acids. With 2 bases removed from V and 3 bases from J, the gap between germline ends came to 10 bases. The CDR3 DNA reads as TGTGCCAGCAGTGAATTTTGGCTTCCTAATGAAAAACTGTTTTTT. It codes for CASSEFWLPNEKLFF.